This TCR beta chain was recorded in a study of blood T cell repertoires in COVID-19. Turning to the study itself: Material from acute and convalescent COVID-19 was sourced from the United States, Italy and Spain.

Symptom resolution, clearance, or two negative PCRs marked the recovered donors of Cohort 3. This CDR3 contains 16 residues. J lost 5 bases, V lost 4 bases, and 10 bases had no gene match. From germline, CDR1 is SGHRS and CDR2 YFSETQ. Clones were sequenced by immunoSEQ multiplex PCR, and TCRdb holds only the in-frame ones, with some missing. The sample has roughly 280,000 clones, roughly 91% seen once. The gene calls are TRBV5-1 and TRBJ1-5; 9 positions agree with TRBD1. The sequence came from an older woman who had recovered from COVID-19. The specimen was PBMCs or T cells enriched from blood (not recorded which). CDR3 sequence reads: CASSAMYGTGYQPQHF. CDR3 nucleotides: TGCGCCAGCAGCGCCATGTACGGGACAGGGTATCAGCCCCAGCATTTT.